The clone carrying this T cell receptor (beta chain) was detected many times. The data derive from a study of T cells in Graves' hyperthyroidism and ophthalmopathy. About the research overall: Prior to any treatment, at the point of initial diagnosis, peripheral blood was collected.

From germline, CDR1 is LGHDT and CDR2 YNNKEL (reference sequence). This CDR3 region has 14 residues. With 4 bases clipped from V and 1 base from J, the junction kept 4 bases outside the gene matches. Clinicians diagnosed patients from clinical symptoms, serum thyroxine and TRAb, thyroid ultrasound and orbital computed tomography. Amplification of TCR beta CDR3 regions used RNA as the template. The primer set for the first-round RT-PCR of the TCR CDR3 was HTBI. TCRdb independently ran MiXCR on the multiplex PCR reads; one entry per CDR3 protein. The sample shows a few hundred thousand distinct CDR3 sequences, approximately 15% of them seen only once.

This receptor was obtained from a middle-aged woman with Graves' ophthalmopathy. The sample consisted of blood. This sequence joins TRBV3-1 and TRBJ2-7, with TRBD1 identical over 7 bases. The CDR3: CASSRTGGSYEQYF. As DNA, the CDR3 is TGTGCCAGCAGCCGGACAGGAGGTTCCTACGAGCAGTACTTC.